This entry describes one TCR beta chain. Its antigen is still unknown. The sample comes from a study of blood T cells in healthy people across ages. Study-level information: Per two T cells, template switching captured roughly one barcoded beta molecule.

Study-level results: From one million sequenced T cells, diversity estimates were lower bounds.

V trimming: 4 bases; J trimming: 4 bases; junction bases outside the gene matches: 10. CDR1 DFQATT and CDR2 SNEGSKA come from the germline V gene (reference sequence). This CDR3 contains 15 residues. Alongside a J-beta primer mix, a sample-barcoded 5' primer served in a second PCR lasting roughly 6 to 11 cycles. Template switching added a 12-random-nucleotide identifier to every cDNA molecule. TCRdb re-called the 5' RACE reads through MiXCR, storing one row per CDR3 protein. The sample yields 1.5 million or so distinct CDR3 sequences, around two fifths seen once. Each donor supplied approximately 10 milliliters of peripheral blood.

The sample consisted of blood. The source is a woman between 18 and 29 years old in good health. The V and J genes are TRBV20-1 and TRBJ1-1, with TRBD1 matching 9 bases. CDR3 residues: CSAKDGTGFGTEAFF. The CDR3 region has the DNA TGCAGTGCTAAAGATGGGACAGGGTTTGGCACTGAAGCTTTCTTT.